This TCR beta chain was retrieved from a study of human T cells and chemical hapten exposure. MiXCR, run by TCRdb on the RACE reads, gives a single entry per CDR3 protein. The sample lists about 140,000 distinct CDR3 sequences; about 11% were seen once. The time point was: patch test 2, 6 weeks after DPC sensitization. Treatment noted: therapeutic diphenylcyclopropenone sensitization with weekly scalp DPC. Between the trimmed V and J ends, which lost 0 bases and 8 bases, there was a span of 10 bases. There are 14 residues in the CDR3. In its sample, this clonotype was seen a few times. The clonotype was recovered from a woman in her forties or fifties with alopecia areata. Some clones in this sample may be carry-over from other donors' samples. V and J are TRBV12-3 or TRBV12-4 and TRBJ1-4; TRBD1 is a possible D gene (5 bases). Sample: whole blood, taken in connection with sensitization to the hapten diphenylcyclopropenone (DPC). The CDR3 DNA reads TGTGCCAGCAGTTTAGCGGCGGGGGTAGAAAAACTGTTTTTT. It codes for CASSLAAGVEKLFF.